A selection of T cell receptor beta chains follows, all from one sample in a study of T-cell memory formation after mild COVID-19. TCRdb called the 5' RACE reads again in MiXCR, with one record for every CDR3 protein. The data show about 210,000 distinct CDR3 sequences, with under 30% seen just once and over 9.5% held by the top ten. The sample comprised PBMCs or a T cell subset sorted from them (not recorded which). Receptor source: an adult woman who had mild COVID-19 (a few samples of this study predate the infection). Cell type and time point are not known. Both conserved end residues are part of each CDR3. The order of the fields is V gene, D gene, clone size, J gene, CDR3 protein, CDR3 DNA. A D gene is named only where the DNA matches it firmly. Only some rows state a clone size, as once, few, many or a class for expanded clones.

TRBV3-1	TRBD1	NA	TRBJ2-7	CASSSGGLNPYEQYF	TGTGCCAGCAGCTCAGGGGGCTTGAACCCCTACGAGCAGTACTTC
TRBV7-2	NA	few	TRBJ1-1	CASSLEAGEAFF	TGTGCCAGCAGCTTAGAAGCGGGTGAAGCTTTCTTT
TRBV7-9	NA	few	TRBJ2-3	CASSPQGLSTDTQYF	TGTGCCAGCAGCCCACAGGGCCTCAGCACAGATACGCAGTATTTT
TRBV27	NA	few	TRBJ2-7	CASSSKSSGYEQYF	TGTGCCAGCAGTTCGAAATCTTCTGGTTACGAGCAGTACTTC
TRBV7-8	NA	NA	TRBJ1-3	CASSLSGPGNTIYF	TGTGCCAGCAGCTTATCAGGGCCTGGAAACACCATATATTTT
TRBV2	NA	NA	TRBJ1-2	CASSEALPQGNYGYTF	TGTGCCAGCAGTGAAGCGCTACCACAGGGAAACTATGGCTACACCTTC
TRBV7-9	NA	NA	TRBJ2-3	CASSLADPPDTQYF	TGTGCCAGCAGCTTAGCGGACCCCCCTGATACGCAGTATTTT
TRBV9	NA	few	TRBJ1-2	CASSGLVGVGYTF	TGTGCCAGCAGCGGTCTCGTAGGAGTGGGCTACACCTTC
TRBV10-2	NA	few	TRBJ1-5	CASLGRADQPQHF	TGCGCCAGCTTAGGTCGGGCAGATCAGCCCCAGCATTTT
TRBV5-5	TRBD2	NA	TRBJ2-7	CASSLLGGAASVEQYF	TGTGCCAGCAGCCTCCTCGGGGGGGCTGCCTCGGTCGAGCAGTACTTC
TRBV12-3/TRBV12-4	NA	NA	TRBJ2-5	CASSRGQETQYF	TGTGCCAGCAGCCGGGGCCAAGAGACCCAGTACTTC
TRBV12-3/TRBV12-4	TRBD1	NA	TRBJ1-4	CASRGQGTNEKLFF	TGTGCCAGCAGGGGACAGGGGACTAATGAAAAACTGTTTTTT
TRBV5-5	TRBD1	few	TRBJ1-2	CASRDPGQGDYGYTF	TGTGCCAGCAGGGACCCGGGACAGGGAGACTATGGCTACACCTTC
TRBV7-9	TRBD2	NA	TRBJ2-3	CASSLRPLTSGSTDTQYF	TGTGCCAGCAGCTTACGCCCCCTGACTAGCGGGTCCACAGATACGCAGTATTTT
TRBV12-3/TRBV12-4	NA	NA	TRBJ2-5	CASSRAQGFRVTQYF	TGTGCCAGCAGTCGGGCACAGGGTTTTCGAGTGACCCAGTACTTC
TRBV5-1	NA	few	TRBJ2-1	CASSGRAYNEQFF	TGCGCCAGCAGTGGCCGGGCCTACAATGAGCAGTTCTTC
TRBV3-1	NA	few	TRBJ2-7	CASSQQGGFHEQYF	TGTGCCAGCAGCCAACAGGGGGGGTTCCACGAGCAGTACTTC
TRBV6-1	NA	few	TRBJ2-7	CASSGNRAEQYF	TGTGCCAGCAGTGGGAACAGGGCCGAGCAGTACTTC
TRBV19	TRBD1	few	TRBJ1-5	CASSIRGGNSNQPQHF	TGTGCCAGTAGTATAAGAGGGGGCAACAGCAATCAGCCCCAGCATTTT
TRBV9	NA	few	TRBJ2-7	CASSPRGEPYEQYF	TGTGCCAGCAGCCCCCGGGGCGAGCCCTACGAGCAGTACTTC
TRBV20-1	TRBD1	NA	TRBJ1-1	CSVTGEVTEAFF	TGCAGTGTTACAGGGGAGGTCACTGAAGCTTTCTTT
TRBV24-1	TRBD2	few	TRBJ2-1	CAVGTSGYNEQFF	TGTGCCGTGGGGACTAGCGGATACAATGAGCAGTTCTTC
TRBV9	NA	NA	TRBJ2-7	CASSVERGPGYEQYF	TGTGCCAGCAGCGTAGAACGGGGGCCAGGATACGAGCAGTACTTC
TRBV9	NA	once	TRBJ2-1	CASSVEGTGIGEQFF	TGTGCCAGCAGCGTAGAGGGGACTGGGATCGGTGAGCAGTTCTTC
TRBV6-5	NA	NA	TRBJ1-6	CASSYWQRRNSPLHF	TGTGCCAGCAGTTACTGGCAGCGCCGTAATTCACCCCTCCACTTT
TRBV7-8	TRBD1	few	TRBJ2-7	CASSLDGTGEYEQYF	TGTGCCAGCAGCTTAGACGGGACAGGGGAGTACGAGCAGTACTTC
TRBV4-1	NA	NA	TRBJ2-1	CASSPYALDRSYNEQFF	TGCGCCAGCAGCCCATACGCCTTAGACCGCTCCTACAATGAGCAGTTCTTC
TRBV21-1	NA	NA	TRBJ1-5	CASSKKQGGSNQPQHF	TGTGCCAGCAGCAAGAAACAGGGAGGTAGCAATCAGCCCCAGCATTTT
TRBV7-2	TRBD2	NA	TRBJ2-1	CASSLDVAGVNEQFF	TGTGCCAGCAGCTTAGATGTAGCGGGAGTGAATGAGCAGTTCTTC
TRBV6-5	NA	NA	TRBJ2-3	CASSYSSSTRTKTDTQYF	TGTGCCAGCAGTTACTCCAGTAGTACACGGACGAAGACAGATACGCAGTATTTT
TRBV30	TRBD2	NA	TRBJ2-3	CAYLAGGLTDTQYF	TGTGCCTACCTAGCGGGGGGGCTCACAGATACGCAGTATTTT
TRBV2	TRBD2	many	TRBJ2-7	CASTSGVSYEQYF	TGTGCATCTACTAGCGGGGTGTCCTACGAGCAGTACTTC
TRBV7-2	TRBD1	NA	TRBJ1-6	CASSLRGQGHSPLHF	TGTGCCAGCAGCCTGCGGGGACAGGGACATTCACCCCTCCACTTT
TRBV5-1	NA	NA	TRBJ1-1	CASSPDAPEAFF	TGCGCCAGCAGTCCAGACGCGCCTGAAGCTTTCTTT
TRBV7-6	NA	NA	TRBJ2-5	CASSLESGQETQYF	TGTGCCAGCAGCTTAGAGTCAGGGCAAGAGACCCAGTACTTC
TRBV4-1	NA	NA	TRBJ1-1	CASSQEGQVGTEAFF	TGCGCCAGCAGCCAAGAAGGGCAGGTCGGCACTGAAGCTTTCTTT
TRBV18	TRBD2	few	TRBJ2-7	CASSKTGGKDYEQYF	TGTGCCAGCTCAAAAACGGGAGGGAAAGACTACGAGCAGTACTTC
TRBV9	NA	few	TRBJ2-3	CASSVEGDADTQYF	TGTGCCAGCAGCGTAGAGGGGGATGCAGATACGCAGTATTTT
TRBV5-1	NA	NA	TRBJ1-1	CASSSIGRMNTEAFF	TGCGCCAGCAGCTCGATAGGACGGATGAACACTGAAGCTTTCTTT
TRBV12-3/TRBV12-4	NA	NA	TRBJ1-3	CASSFSQGMENTIYF	TGTGCCAGCAGTTTTTCTCAGGGGATGGAAAACACCATATATTTT
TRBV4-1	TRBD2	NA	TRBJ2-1	CASSQVGLAGEFF	TGCGCCAGCAGCCAAGTAGGACTAGCGGGGGAGTTCTTC
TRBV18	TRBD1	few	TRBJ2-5	CASSPPGQGYLRETQYF	TGTGCCAGCTCACCACCGGGACAGGGTTACCTCCGGGAGACCCAGTACTTC
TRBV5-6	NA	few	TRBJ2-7	CASSPRGFREQYF	TGTGCCAGCAGCCCACGGGGCTTCAGGGAGCAGTACTTC
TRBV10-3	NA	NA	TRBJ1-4	CASQTSPDSAEKLFF	TGTGCCAGTCAAACGTCTCCGGATTCGGCTGAAAAACTGTTTTTT
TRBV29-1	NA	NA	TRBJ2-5	CSGSRGEETQYF	TGCAGCGGCAGCAGGGGGGAAGAGACCCAGTACTTC
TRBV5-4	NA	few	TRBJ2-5	CASSLRGAGGETQYF	TGTGCCAGCAGCTTACGGGGGGCTGGAGGAGAGACCCAGTACTTC
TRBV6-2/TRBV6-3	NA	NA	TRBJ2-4	CASKSPGSNRLAKNIQYF	TGTGCCAGCAAATCCCCCGGGAGTAACCGACTAGCCAAAAACATTCAGTACTTC
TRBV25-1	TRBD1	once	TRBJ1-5	CASSVGQNQPQHF	TGTGCCAGCAGTGTGGGACAGAATCAGCCCCAGCATTTT
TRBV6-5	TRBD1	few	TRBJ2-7	CASSTGVRGPRRSEQYF	TGTGCCAGCAGTACAGGTGTCAGGGGGCCCCGGCGGAGCGAGCAGTACTTC
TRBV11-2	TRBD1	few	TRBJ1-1	CASSLNGRPGTGGTEAFF	TGTGCCAGCAGCTTAAACGGTCGCCCCGGGACAGGGGGCACTGAAGCTTTCTTT
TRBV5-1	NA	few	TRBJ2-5	CASSLGTESETQYF	TGCGCCAGCAGCTTGGGGACAGAGTCGGAGACCCAGTACTTC
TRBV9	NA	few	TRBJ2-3	CASSVRTASTDTQYF	TGTGCCAGCAGCGTTAGGACAGCTAGCACAGATACGCAGTATTTT
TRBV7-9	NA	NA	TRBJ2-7	CASSLANGRRNEQYF	TGTGCCAGCAGCTTAGCGAATGGAAGGAGGAACGAGCAGTACTTC